These 15 T cell receptor beta chains share one sample of origin, sequenced in a study of T cells in Graves' hyperthyroidism and ophthalmopathy. RNA transcripts yielded amplified TCR beta CDR3 regions. Initially, a first-round RT-PCR of the TCR CDR3 employed the HTBI primer set. Using its own MiXCR run on the multiplex PCR reads, TCRdb lists one record per CDR3 protein. The sample has 550,000 to 650,000 distinct CDR3 sequences, about 14% seen once; the top ten hold roughly 13%. Input material: blood. These receptors were taken from a woman aged 40 to 50 with Graves' hyperthyroidism.

This clonotype was observed at least ten times. The chain recombines TRBV20-1 with TRBJ2-3, with 11 bases matching TRBD2. This CDR3 region has 17 residues. CDR1 and CDR2 (germline): DFQATT, SNEGSKA (reference sequence). After removal of 0 bases from V and 3 bases from J, the junction contained 8 bases not matched to a gene. DNA of the CDR3: TGCAGTGCTAGAGATACTAGCGGGAGTTCCTGGACAGATACGCAGTATTTT. Translated: CSARDTSGSSWTDTQYF.

The V and J genes are TRBV28 and TRBJ1-2, with 7 bases fitting TRBD1. The CDR3 loop spans 13 amino acids. The germline CDR1 and CDR2 sequences are MDHEN and SYDVKM. The J segment lost 13 bases and the V segment lost 6 bases, leaving 14 bases of the junction unmatched. The CDR3 DNA reads as TGTGCCAGCAGACCTCCGGGACAGCTTAATTGCACCTTC. It translates to CASRPPGQLNCTF.

The chain recombines TRBV3-1 with TRBJ1-1, with D tentatively TRBD1 (6 bases). Germline-derived CDR1 and CDR2 are LGHDT and YNNKEL (reference sequence). Trimming pared 8 bases from V and 1 base from J, leaving 11 bases between. The CDR3 covers 13 residues. Here the CDR3 DNA reads TGTGCCAGCTTACCAGGGGCGAACACTGAAGCTTTCTTT. It encodes CASLPGANTEAFF.

This clonotype was recorded many times. V is TRBV5-1 and J is TRBJ1-1; D remains unclear. CDR1 and CDR2 from the germline V gene are SGHRS and YFSETQ. Trimming shortened V by 2 bases and J by 3 bases, and 14 bases separated the two germline ends. CDR3 length: 15 residues. CDR3 amino acids: CASSFRTALDTEAFF. The CDR3 bases are TGCGCCAGCAGCTTCCGGACCGCCTTAGACACTGAAGCTTTCTTT. The whole variable domain, remainder taken from reference TRBV5-1 and TRBJ1-1, is KAGVTQTPRYLIKTRGQQVTLSCSPISGHRSVSWYQQTPGQGLQFLFEYFSETQRNKGNFPGRFSGRQFSNSRSEMNVSTLELGDSALYLCASSFRTALDTEAFFGQGTRLTVV.

This clonotype came up a few times. The CDR3 coding sequence is TGTGCCAGCGAAAGGGGAGGCTACACCTTC. Amino acid sequence: CASERGGYTF. This chain uses TRBV7-9 with TRBJ1-2; tentatively, D is TRBD1 (5 bases). The CDR3 runs 10 residues. Trimming stripped 8 bases from V and 8 bases from J, with 9 bases between. CDR1 and CDR2 (germline): SEHNR, FQNEAQ (reference sequence). Full variable domain (remainder filled in from reference TRBV7-9 and TRBJ1-2): DTGVSQNPRHKITKRGQNVTFRCDPISEHNRLYWYRQTLGQGPEFLTYFQNEAQLEKSRLLSDRFSAERPKGSFSTLEIQRTEQGDSAMYLCASERGGYTFGSGTRLTVV.

This clonotype has just a few counts. The chain recombines TRBV6-1 with TRBJ1-2; unclear D gene. Trimming cost V 1 base and J 4 bases, with 13 bases left between them. This CDR3 comprises 15 residues. CDR1 and CDR2 (germline): MNHNS, SASEGT. CDR3 nucleotides: TGTGCCAGCAGTGAAGAGGTTGCGCACAGCTATGGCTACACCTTC. Its translation: CASSEEVAHSYGYTF.

The chain employs TRBV9 and TRBJ2-1; 8 nucleotides line up with TRBD2. In germline, CDR1 is SGDLS, CDR2 YYNGEE. The V and J ends lost 0 bases and 10 bases, in that order; junction bases with no gene match: 9. The CDR3 covers 15 residues. The CDR3 spells CASSVGVAGGREQFF. The CDR3 DNA follows: TGTGCCAGCAGCGTAGGGGTGGCGGGAGGCCGGGAGCAGTTCTTC. Based on the CDR3 plus reference TRBV9 and TRBJ2-1, the full variable domain is DSGVTQTPKHLITATGQRVTLRCSPRSGDLSVYWYQQSLDQGLQFLIQYYNGEERAKGNILERFSAQQFPDLHSELNLSSLELGDSALYFCASSVGVAGGREQFFGPGTRLTVL.

This clonotype has ten or more counts. The CDR3 is CASSRNPPTSGPDTQYF. CDR3 coding DNA: TGTGCCAGCAGCCGAAACCCACCGACTAGCGGCCCGGATACGCAGTATTTT. This chain uses TRBV7-2 with TRBJ2-3; 9 bases match TRBD2. Looked up from germline, CDR1 is SGHTA and CDR2 is FQGNSA. The CDR3 totals 17 residues. J gave up 6 bases and V 5 bases, and 15 bases lay outside the gene matches. The full variable domain, its missing parts supplied by reference TRBV7-2 and TRBJ2-3, is GAGVSQSPSNKVTEKGKDVELRCDPISGHTALYWYRQSLGQGLEFLIYFQGNSAPDKSGLPSDRFSAERTGGSVSTLTIQRTQQEDSAVYLCASSRNPPTSGPDTQYFGPGTRLTVL.

The sample holds many counts of this clonotype. J is TRBJ2-5 and V is TRBV5-1, with 8 positions matching TRBD1. This CDR3 region has 15 residues. The V gene's germline CDR1 is SGHRS and CDR2 YFSETQ. V was clipped by 5 bases and J by 3 bases; unmatched bases: 9. The CDR3 spells CASSLMTGEKETQYF. The CDR3 nucleotides are TGCGCCAGCAGTTTGATGACAGGGGAAAAAGAGACCCAGTACTTC.

This clonotype was found many times. This sequence joins TRBV6-2 or TRBV6-3 and TRBJ2-7; D may be TRBD1 (5 bases). Looked up from germline, CDR1 is MNHEY and CDR2 is SVGEGT. The CDR3 covers 13 residues. V was pared by 6 bases and J by 4 bases, with 13 bases between. For the CDR3, the DNA is TGTGCCAGCAGACAGGCAGGACCTTACGAGCAGTACTTC. Translation gives CASRQAGPYEQYF.

This clonotype was seen at least ten times. The V call is TRBV2, the J call TRBJ2-1; D gene uncertain. V was shortened by 2 bases and J by 4 bases, with 12 bases between the two germline ends. The CDR3 extends over 15 amino acids. Germline V CDR1 and CDR2: SNHLY, FYNNEI. The CDR3 bases are TGTGCCAGCAGTGAATCGAGTCATAATTACAATGAGCAGTTCTTC. Protein product: CASSESSHNYNEQFF.

This sequence joins TRBV20-1 and TRBJ2-2; 8 bases fit TRBD2. J lost 0 bases, V lost 5 bases, and 5 bases had no gene match. Germline CDR1 reads DFQATT; CDR2 reads SNEGSKA (reference sequence). The CDR3 covers 15 residues. The CDR3, as DNA: TGCAGTGCTGGAGCGGGAGAAGCGAACACCGGGGAGCTGTTTTTT. This sequence encodes CSAGAGEANTGELFF.

In its sample, this clonotype was seen a few times. The chain combines TRBV15 with TRBJ2-2; D is perhaps TRBD2 (6 bases). The ends were cut back, 9 bases at V and 2 bases at J, with 13 bases in the middle. CDR3 length: 14 residues. Germline CDR1 is LNHNV and CDR2 is YYDKDF (reference sequence). The CDR3 nucleotides are TGTGCCACGAGTGGGGGAGGCAACACCGGGGAGCTGTTTTTT. Encoded protein: CATSGGGNTGELFF.

A word on this clonotype: This may be a read error, as it is one base from a much larger clone. This rearrangement joins TRBV2 to TRBJ2-1; D remains unclear. CDR1 SNHLY and CDR2 FYNNEI come from the germline V gene. The CDR3 runs 15 residues. The CDR3 DNA reads as TGTGTCAGCAGTGAAAACGGTCCGATAAACAATGAGCAGTTCTTC. Translated: CVSSENGPINNEQFF.

The chain links TRBV28 to TRBJ1-2; tentative D call: TRBD1 (5 bases). This CDR3 spans 13 amino acids. The germline V gene has CDR1 MDHEN and CDR2 SYDVKM. Trimming pared 3 bases from V and 5 bases from J, leaving 10 bases between. In DNA, the CDR3 is TGTGCCAGCAGTTTCACCAGGGCGTATGGCTACACCTTC. Amino acid sequence: CASSFTRAYGYTF.